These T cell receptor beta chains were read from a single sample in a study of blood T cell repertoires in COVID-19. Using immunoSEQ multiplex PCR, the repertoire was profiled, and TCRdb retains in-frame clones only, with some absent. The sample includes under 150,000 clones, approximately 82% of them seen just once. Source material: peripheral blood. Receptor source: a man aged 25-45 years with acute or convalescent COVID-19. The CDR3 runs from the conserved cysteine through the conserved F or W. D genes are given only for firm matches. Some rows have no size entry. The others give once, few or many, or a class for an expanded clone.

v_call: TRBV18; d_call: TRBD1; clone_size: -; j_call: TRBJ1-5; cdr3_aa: CASSPPGQGYSNQPQHF; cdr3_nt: TGTGCCAGCTCACCACCGGGACAGGGGTATAGCAATCAGCCCCAGCATTTT
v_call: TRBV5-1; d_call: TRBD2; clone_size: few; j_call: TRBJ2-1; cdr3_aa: CASSLPGTSYNEQFF; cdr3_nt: TGCGCCAGCAGCCTCCCGGGGACTAGTTACAATGAGCAGTTCTTC
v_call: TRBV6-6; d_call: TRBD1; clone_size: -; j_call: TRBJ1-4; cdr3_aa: CASSQPGQGNEKLFF; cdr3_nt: TGTGCCAGCAGTCAGCCGGGACAGGGGAATGAAAAACTGTTTTTT
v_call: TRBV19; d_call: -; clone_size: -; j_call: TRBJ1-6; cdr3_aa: CASSSTTRDALHF; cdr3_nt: TGTGCCAGTAGCTCAACTACCCGCGACGCCCTCCACTTT
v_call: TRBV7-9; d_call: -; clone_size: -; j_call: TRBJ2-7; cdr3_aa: CASSLVGAGGYEQYF; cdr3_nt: TGTGCCAGCAGCTTAGTGGGGGCAGGAGGCTACGAGCAGTACTTC
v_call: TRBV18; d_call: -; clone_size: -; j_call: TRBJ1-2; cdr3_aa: CASSPGEGVHYGYTF; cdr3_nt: TGTGCCAGCTCACCAGGGGAGGGCGTTCACTATGGCTACACCTTC
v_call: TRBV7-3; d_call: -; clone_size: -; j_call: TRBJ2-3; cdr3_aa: CASSLGSGRSTDTQYF; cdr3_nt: TGTGCCAGCAGCTTAGGGTCAGGAAGGAGCACAGATACGCAGTATTTT
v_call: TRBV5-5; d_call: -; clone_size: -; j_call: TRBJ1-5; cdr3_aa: CASSLAGDQPQHF; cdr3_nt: TGTGCCAGCAGCTTGGCCGGAGATCAGCCCCAGCATTTT
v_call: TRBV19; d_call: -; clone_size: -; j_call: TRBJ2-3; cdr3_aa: CASSSSQGRTDTQYF; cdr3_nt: TGTGCCAGTAGTAGCTCGCAGGGTAGGACAGATACGCAGTATTTT
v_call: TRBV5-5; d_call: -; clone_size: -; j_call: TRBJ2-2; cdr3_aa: CASSWDGGTGELFF; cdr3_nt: TGTGCCAGCAGCTGGGACGGGGGTACCGGGGAGCTGTTTTTT
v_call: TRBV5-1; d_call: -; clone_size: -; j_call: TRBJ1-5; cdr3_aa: CASSPGESNQPQHF; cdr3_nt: TGCGCCAGCAGCCCGGGGGAGAGCAATCAGCCCCAGCATTTT
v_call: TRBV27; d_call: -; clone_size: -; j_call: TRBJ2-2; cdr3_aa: CASSSINTGELFF; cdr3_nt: TGTGCCAGCAGTTCCATTAACACCGGGGAGCTGTTTTTT
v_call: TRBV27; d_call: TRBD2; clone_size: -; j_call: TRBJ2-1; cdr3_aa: CASSLEGLASDEQFF; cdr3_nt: TGTGCCAGCAGTTTAGAGGGACTAGCTTCCGATGAGCAGTTCTTC
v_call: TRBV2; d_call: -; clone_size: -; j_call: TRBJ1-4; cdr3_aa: CASSGDGGRWEKLFF; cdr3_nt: TGTGCCAGCAGTGGAGATGGGGGGAGGTGGGAAAAACTGTTTTTT
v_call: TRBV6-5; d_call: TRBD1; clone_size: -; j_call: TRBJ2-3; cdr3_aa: CASSYLTGDPDTQYF; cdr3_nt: TGTGCCAGCAGTTATTTGACAGGGGATCCAGATACGCAGTATTTT
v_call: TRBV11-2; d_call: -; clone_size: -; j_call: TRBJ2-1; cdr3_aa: CASSLVAVSYNEQFF; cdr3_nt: TGTGCCAGCAGCTTAGTGGCAGTCTCCTACAATGAGCAGTTCTTC
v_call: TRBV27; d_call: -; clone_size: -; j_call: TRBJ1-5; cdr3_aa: CASSLVSGNQPQHF; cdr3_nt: TGTGCCAGCAGTTTAGTGTCGGGCAATCAGCCCCAGCATTTT
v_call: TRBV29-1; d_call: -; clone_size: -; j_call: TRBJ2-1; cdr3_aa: CSAGVTYNEQFF; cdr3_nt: TGCAGCGCAGGGGTCACCTACAATGAGCAGTTCTTC
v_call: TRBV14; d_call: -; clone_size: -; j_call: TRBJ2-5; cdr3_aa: CASSQVGTLQETQYF; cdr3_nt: TGTGCCAGCAGCCAAGTGGGGACTCTCCAAGAGACCCAGTACTTC
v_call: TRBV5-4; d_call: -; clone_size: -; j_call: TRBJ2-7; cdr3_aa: CASSNGLERNEQYF; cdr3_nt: TGTGCCAGCAGCAACGGCCTAGAACGGAACGAGCAGTACTTC
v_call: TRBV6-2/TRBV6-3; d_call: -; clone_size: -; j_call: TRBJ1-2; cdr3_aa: CASSYSQNYGYTF; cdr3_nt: TGTGCCAGCAGTTACTCACAGAACTATGGCTACACCTTC
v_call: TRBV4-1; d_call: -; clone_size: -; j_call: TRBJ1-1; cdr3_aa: CASSQFGGTGAFF; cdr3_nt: TGCGCCAGCAGCCAATTTGGGGGGACGGGAGCTTTCTTT
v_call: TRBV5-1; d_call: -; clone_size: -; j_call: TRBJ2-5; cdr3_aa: CASSPPRQTETQYF; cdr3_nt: TGCGCCAGCAGCCCTCCCCGACAGACAGAGACCCAGTACTTC
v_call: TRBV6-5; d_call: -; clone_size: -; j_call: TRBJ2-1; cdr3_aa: CASRDYYSNEQFF; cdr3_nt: TGTGCCAGCAGAGACTACTACAGCAATGAGCAGTTCTTC